The 25 T cell receptor beta chains listed next were all sequenced from one sample in a study of blood T cell repertoires in COVID-19. The table came from immunoSEQ multiplex PCR; TCRdb's copy has only in-frame clones and leaves some out. The sample lists around 76,000 clones, around 85% occurring once. Sequencing was done on a sample of peripheral blood. The receptor source for this set is a man at least 80 years old with acute or convalescent COVID-19.

This chain uses TRBV9 with TRBJ2-7, with 9 nucleotides matching TRBD1. Trimming cost V 4 bases and J 2 bases; bases outside gene matches: 7. The germline V gene encodes CDR1 SGDLS and CDR2 YYNGEE. This CDR3 has 15 residues. The CDR3 loop is CASSPGQGFAYEQYF. The DNA of the CDR3 is TGTGCCAGCAGCCCAGGACAGGGGTTTGCCTACGAGCAGTACTTC.

V and J are TRBV30 and TRBJ1-5, with 7 bases lining up with TRBD1. Germline CDR1 GTSNPN, CDR2 SVGIG (reference sequence). V trimming: 6 bases; J trimming: 5 bases; junction bases outside the gene matches: 22. The CDR3 is 18 amino acids. Written as DNA, the CDR3 is TGTGCCTGTTTTACCTTAGGACAGGCCGGAGGGTTGGATCAGCCCCAGCATTTT. Translating gives CACFTLGQAGGLDQPQHF.

This sequence joins TRBV9 and TRBJ2-7; 8 nucleotides match TRBD2. After removal of 4 bases from V and 2 bases from J, the junction contained 17 bases not matched to a gene. The CDR3 sequence is 18 residues long. Germline V lookup: CDR1 SGDLS, CDR2 YYNGEE. The CDR3 reads CASSLDLSVAGRAYEQYF. CDR3 sequence (DNA): TGTGCCAGCAGCCTCGACCTCTCCGTAGCGGGACGAGCCTACGAGCAGTACTTC.

The chain links TRBV5-4 to TRBJ2-2, with 15 bases matching TRBD2. The V and J ends lost 4 bases and 2 bases, in that order; junction bases with no gene match: 6. This CDR3 is 18 amino acids long. In germline, CDR1 is SGHNT, CDR2 YYREEE (reference sequence). CDR3 in DNA: TGTGCCAGCAGCAGGACTAGCGGGGGGGCGAGAAACACCGGGGAGCTGTTTTTT. Translating gives CASSRTSGGARNTGELFF.

The J gene is TRBJ2-1, the V gene TRBV28; 11 bases align to TRBD2. V trimming: 8 bases; J trimming: 4 bases; junction bases outside the gene matches: 4. The CDR3 has 14 amino acids. CDR1 is MDHEN and CDR2 is SYDVKM in the germline V gene. The CDR3 is CASLGLAEYNEQFF. The CDR3, as DNA: TGTGCCAGCCTGGGACTAGCGGAATACAATGAGCAGTTCTTC. The full variable domain, its missing parts supplied by reference TRBV28 and TRBJ2-1, is DVKVTQSSRYLVKRTGEKVFLECVQDMDHENMFWYRQDPGLGLRLIYFSYDVKMKEKGDIPEGYSVSREKKERFSLILESASTNQTSMYLCASLGLAEYNEQFFGPGTRLTVL.

The chain employs TRBV7-2 and TRBJ1-1, with D maybe TRBD1 (6 bases). CDR1 is SGHTA, CDR2 FQGNSA, per germline. The germline V and J ends were trimmed by 4 bases and 5 bases, with 11 bases remaining between them. The CDR3 totals 13 residues. Written as DNA, the CDR3 is TGTGCCAGCAGCTCACAGGGTGGGACTGAAGCTTTCTTT. As protein: CASSSQGGTEAFF. The full variable domain, with the rest looked up from reference TRBV7-2 and TRBJ1-1, is GAGVSQSPSNKVTEKGKDVELRCDPISGHTALYWYRQSLGQGLEFLIYFQGNSAPDKSGLPSDRFSAERTGGSVSTLTIQRTQQEDSAVYLCASSSQGGTEAFFGQGTRLTVV.

Concerning this clone: The identical CDR3 is also encoded by other nucleotide sequences in the sample. The chain employs TRBV5-6 and TRBJ2-2, with unresolved D. The CDR3 extends over 12 amino acids. V lost 2 bases and J lost 7, with 6 bases in between. Germline V CDR1 and CDR2: SGHDT, YYEEEE. CDR3 amino acids: CASSLEIGELFF. CDR3 nucleotides: TGTGCCAGCAGCTTAGAGATCGGGGAGCTGTTTTTT.

This CDR3 reads CASSVGQGLNTEAFF. CDR3 coding DNA: TGTGCCAGCAGCGTAGGACAGGGGTTGAACACTGAAGCTTTCTTT. This chain uses TRBV9 with TRBJ1-1; 8 bases fit TRBD1. The CDR3 length is 15 residues. V lost 0 bases and J lost 0; bases outside the gene matches: 1. CDR1 SGDLS and CDR2 YYNGEE come from the germline V gene.

This chain uses TRBV21-1 with TRBJ2-7; TRBD2 was called by the table and not checked on the DNA. TRBV21-1 counts as a pseudogene. The CDR3 length is 13 residues. The CDR3: CASSKISPREQYF. In nucleotides, the CDR3 is TGTGCCAGCAGCAAAATAAGCCCTCGGGAGCAGTACTTC.

The V call is TRBV7-2, the J call TRBJ2-5; D uncertain. The CDR3 totals 14 residues. Per the germline V gene, CDR1 is SGHTA and CDR2 is FQGNSA. V lost 2 bases and J 5 bases, leaving 12 bases between the germline ends. Here the CDR3 reads CASSLPPTIETQYF. The CDR3 bases are TGTGCCAGCAGCTTACCCCCGACAATCGAGACCCAGTACTTC.

The chain joins TRBV6-5 to TRBJ2-1, with 8 positions matching TRBD1. J gave up 7 bases and V 4 bases, and 12 bases lay outside the gene matches. CDR1 is MNHEY and CDR2 is SVGAGI in the germline V gene. The CDR3 runs 16 residues. The CDR3 nucleotides are TGTGCCAGCAGTTCCCGACAGGGGCTGTGGCTTAATGAGCAGTTCTTC. Translation: CASSSRQGLWLNEQFF.

This clone was seen a single time. The chain employs TRBV5-4 and TRBJ2-1; TRBD1 matches 9 bases. CDR1 is SGHNT and CDR2 is YYREEE in the germline V gene (reference sequence). The CDR3 consists of 14 residues. The ends lost 6 bases at V and 2 bases at J; junction bases unmatched: 3. Written as DNA, the CDR3 is TGTGCCAGCATCCGGGACAGGGCCTACAATGAGCAGTTCTTC. Translating it yields CASIRDRAYNEQFF.

The chain joins TRBV6-5 to TRBJ1-1; D not resolved. CDR3 size: 15 residues. CDR1 is MNHEY, CDR2 SVGAGI, per germline. The germline V and J ends were trimmed by 0 bases and 0 bases, with 8 bases remaining between them. CDR3 sequence: CASSYSQYLNTEAFF. For the CDR3, the DNA is TGTGCCAGCAGTTACTCACAGTATTTGAACACTGAAGCTTTCTTT.

V is TRBV28 and J is TRBJ2-2; a possible D gene is TRBD1 (6 bases). V lost 10 bases and J 2 bases, leaving 14 bases between the germline ends. Germline values: CDR1 MDHEN, CDR2 SYDVKM. CDR3 length equals 14 residues. DNA for the CDR3: TGTGCCACCATACAGGGACATAACACCGGGGAGCTGTTTTTT. Translating it yields CATIQGHNTGELFF.

The V gene is TRBV6-2 or TRBV6-3, the J gene TRBJ1-1, with 9 bases that match TRBD1. V trimming: 6 bases; J trimming: 3 bases; junction bases outside the gene matches: 8. This CDR3 region has 15 residues. Germline values: CDR1 MNHEY, CDR2 SVGEGT. CDR3 nucleotides: TGTGCCAGCAGCGCGCCGGGACAGGGACACACTGAAGCTTTCTTT. This codes for CASSAPGQGHTEAFF.

The chain recombines TRBV9 with TRBJ1-1; no reliable D call. CDR3 size: 12 residues. Trimming removed 3 bases at V and 6 bases at J, with 9 bases between. Germline CDR1 SGDLS, CDR2 YYNGEE. CDR3 nucleotides: TGTGCCAGCAGCGGGAAAGGAGCTGAAGCTTTCTTT. It codes for CASSGKGAEAFF.

The chain employs TRBV6-1 and TRBJ2-7; D may be TRBD2 (5 bases). The germline V and J ends were trimmed by 1 base and 3 bases, with 7 bases remaining between them. Germline-derived CDR1 and CDR2 are MNHNS and SASEGT. The CDR3 contains 13 residues. CDR3 DNA sequence: TGTGCCAGCAGTGAAGGCGGGCTCTACGAGCAGTACTTC. Amino acid sequence: CASSEGGLYEQYF.

The rearrangement joins TRBV5-4 to TRBJ2-5, with no clear D. There are 13 residues in the CDR3. V gave up 4 bases and J gave up 5 bases, with 12 bases separating them. Germline loops: CDR1 SGHNT, CDR2 YYREEE (reference sequence). This CDR3 reads CASSLLTGETQYF. CDR3 in DNA: TGTGCCAGCAGCCTCTTGACTGGGGAGACCCAGTACTTC.

J is TRBJ1-1 and V is TRBV19; weak D call: TRBD1 (5 bases). Per the germline V gene, CDR1 is LNHDA and CDR2 is SQIVND (reference sequence). The ends were cut back, 8 bases at V and 5 bases at J, with 15 bases in the middle. The CDR3 sequence is 13 residues long. The CDR3 region has the DNA TGTGCCAGTGCCAACCAGGGAAGGACTGAAGCTTTCTTT. Translation gives CASANQGRTEAFF. Drawing the rest from reference TRBV19 and TRBJ1-1, the complete variable domain is DGGITQSPKYLFRKEGQNVTLSCEQNLNHDAMYWYRQDPGQGLRLIYYSQIVNDFQKGDIAEGYSVSREKKESFPLTVTSAQKNPTAFYLCASANQGRTEAFFGQGTRLTVV.

A few counts support this clone. This chain links TRBV29-1 with TRBJ2-5, with D possibly TRBD1 on 8 matching bases. The ends were cut back, 2 bases at V and 5 bases at J, with 18 bases in the middle. The CDR3 contains 15 residues. Looked up from germline, CDR1 is SQVTM and CDR2 is ANQGSEA. This CDR3 reads CSVEQYRGGVETQYF. CDR3 DNA: TGCAGCGTTGAACAATACAGGGGGGGTGTGGAGACCCAGTACTTC.

The chain recombines TRBV19 with TRBJ1-1, with D perhaps matching TRBD1 (6 bases). This CDR3 has 13 residues. Per germline, CDR1 LNHDA and CDR2 SQIVND (reference sequence). V gave up 5 bases and J gave up 4 bases, with 11 bases separating them. The CDR3 is CASSGTGPTEAFF. The CDR3 DNA reads TGTGCCAGTAGTGGAACAGGGCCCACTGAAGCTTTCTTT.

The rearrangement uses TRBV28 and TRBJ2-2; no definite D call. Germline CDR1 reads MDHEN; CDR2 reads SYDVKM. The V gene lost 7 bases and the J gene lost 1 base, with 4 bases spanning the gap. The CDR3 length is 12 residues. The CDR3 coding sequence is TGTGCCAGCACCTTGAACACCGGGGAGCTGTTTTTT. Amino acid sequence: CASTLNTGELFF.

This chain uses TRBV5-6 with TRBJ2-3, with 12 bases that match TRBD1. Germline values: CDR1 SGHDT, CDR2 YYEEEE. Trimming removed 4 bases from V and 6 bases from J; junction bases left unmatched: 6. The length of the CDR3 is 15 residues. CDR3 sequence (DNA): TGTGCCAGCAGCCCGGGACAGGGGGCATGGGATACGCAGTATTTT. It translates to CASSPGQGAWDTQYF.

V gene TRBV4-3 combines with J gene TRBJ2-6; D call uncertain. Trimming cost V 1 base and J 3 bases, with 10 bases left between them. This CDR3 has 16 residues. Germline CDR1 reads LGHNA; CDR2 reads YSLEER. The CDR3 nucleotides read TGCGCCAGCAGCCAAGGACGCGGTGTTGGGGCCAACGTCCTGACTTTC. It translates to CASSQGRGVGANVLTF.

The chain is built from TRBV30 and TRBJ1-4; TRBD1 matches 7 bases. The V gene's germline CDR1 is GTSNPN and CDR2 SVGIG (reference sequence). The CDR3 length is 14 residues. V shed 3 bases and J 7 bases; nucleotides not matched to a gene: 8. CDR3 DNA sequence: TGTGCCTGGAGCGGCCAGGGGGGTATTGAAAAACTGTTTTTT. It yields the protein CAWSGQGGIEKLFF.